These T cell receptor beta chains were read from a single sample in a study of T cells of healthy individuals. TCRdb reprocessed the 5' RACE reads with MiXCR, giving one entry per CDR3 protein. The sample lists 41,000 or so distinct CDR3 sequences; 4% to 5.5% were seen once. All receptors derive from a human donor in good health. Each CDR3 is given with its conserved first and last residue. A D gene is named only where the DNA matches it firmly. Some rows mark clone size as missing; the rest say once, few, many or name a class of expanded clone.

>TRBV27|NA|TRBJ1-2|many
CASSSATRPVYGYTF
TGTGCCAGCAGTTCCGCGACAAGGCCAGTTTATGGCTACACCTTC
>TRBV7-3|NA|TRBJ2-1|many
CASSLSRNNEQFF
TGTGCCAGCAGCTTATCTAGGAACAATGAGCAGTTCTTC
>TRBV20-1|NA|TRBJ1-1|many
CSARRFSRSNTEAFF
TGCAGTGCTAGACGGTTTTCACGGAGTAACACTGAAGCTTTCTTT
>TRBV3-1|NA|TRBJ2-3|many
CASSQYERGDTQYF
TGTGCCAGCAGCCAATACGAGCGCGGAGATACGCAGTATTTT
>TRBV12-3/TRBV12-4|TRBD2|TRBJ2-7|many
CVLSGSPSSYEQYF
TGTGTACTAAGCGGGAGCCCTAGCTCCTACGAGCAGTACTTC
>TRBV24-1|NA|TRBJ2-5|NA
CATSDWGQETQYF
TGTGCCACCAGTGACTGGGGGCAAGAGACCCAGTACTTC
>TRBV7-9|NA|TRBJ1-2|many
CASSLDEYYGYTF
TGTGCCAGCAGCTTAGACGAGTACTATGGCTACACCTTC
>TRBV6-2/TRBV6-3|NA|TRBJ2-3|few
CASSGMKDTQYF
TGTGCCAGCAGTGGGATGAAGGATACGCAGTATTTT
>TRBV7-3|NA|TRBJ2-7|many
CASSPRPGSYEQYF
TGTGCCAGCAGCCCCCGCCCAGGGTCCTACGAGCAGTACTTC
>TRBV18|NA|TRBJ2-1|few
CASSPHRDYNEQFF
TGTGCCAGCTCACCACACAGGGATTACAATGAGCAGTTCTTC
>TRBV20-1|NA|TRBJ1-4|few
CSASSSPNEKLFF
TGCAGTGCTAGTAGCAGCCCCAATGAAAAACTGTTTTTT
>TRBV15|TRBD1|TRBJ2-7|many
CATSRDINAMTGGGEQYF
TGTGCCACCAGCAGAGATATCAATGCTATGACAGGGGGCGGCGAGCAGTACTTC
>TRBV10-3|NA|TRBJ1-4|few
CAIRTDHGDDEKLFF
TGTGCCATCAGGACGGATCACGGGGATGATGAAAAACTGTTTTTT
>TRBV4-1|NA|TRBJ1-1|few
CASSQGRGETFYTEAFF
TGCGCCAGCAGCCAAGGTCGGGGGGAAACGTTTTACACTGAAGCTTTCTTT
>TRBV20-1|TRBD2|TRBJ2-7|many
CSARVTSGGAGHEQYF
TGCAGTGCTAGAGTGACTAGCGGGGGGGCCGGTCACGAGCAGTACTTC
>TRBV5-1|TRBD1|TRBJ2-3|NA
CASSRGTEPGTDTQYF
TGCGCCAGCAGCAGGGGGACAGAACCGGGCACAGATACGCAGTATTTT
>TRBV4-3|TRBD2|TRBJ2-1|large
CASSQLADGGNEQFF
TGCGCCAGCAGCCAGCTAGCGGACGGGGGCAATGAGCAGTTCTTC
>TRBV4-2|NA|TRBJ2-7|few
CASSQETSSEQYF
TGTGCCAGCAGCCAAGAGACTAGTTCCGAGCAGTACTTC
>TRBV12-3/TRBV12-4|NA|TRBJ1-1|many
CASSPGTVWGNTEAFF
TGTGCCAGCAGCCCTGGTACAGTCTGGGGGAACACTGAAGCTTTCTTT
>TRBV15|TRBD1|TRBJ1-1|few
CATSEDRGPMNTEAFF
TGTGCCACCAGCGAGGACAGGGGGCCCATGAACACTGAAGCTTTCTTT
>TRBV12-3/TRBV12-4|NA|TRBJ2-7|few
CASSFPGSPERCEQYF
TGTGCCAGCAGTTTCCCCGGTAGCCCTGAGCGGTGCGAGCAGTACTTC
>TRBV11-2|NA|TRBJ2-3|many
CASSLGLSTDTQYF
TGTGCCAGCAGCTTAGGACTAAGCACAGATACGCAGTATTTT
>TRBV12-3/TRBV12-4|TRBD2|TRBJ2-3|NA
CASSLLAGVNRDTQYF
TGTGCCAGCAGCTTACTAGCGGGAGTGAACCGAGATACGCAGTATTTT
>TRBV11-2|NA|TRBJ2-7|few
CASSLIPPSYEQYF
TGTGCCAGCAGCTTAATCCCCCCGTCCTACGAGCAGTACTTC
>TRBV7-3|TRBD1|TRBJ2-1|many
CASSLGTANEQFF
TGTGCCAGCAGCCTCGGGACAGCCAATGAGCAGTTCTTC
>TRBV6-4|NA|TRBJ2-2|many
CASSDSGDTGELFF
TGTGCCAGCAGTGACTCGGGGGACACCGGGGAGCTGTTTTTT
>TRBV2|TRBD1|TRBJ2-1|NA
CASSATGGDEQFF
TGTGCCAGCAGTGCAACAGGGGGCGATGAGCAGTTCTTC
>TRBV6-1|NA|TRBJ2-6|many
CASSGGANVLTF
TGTGCCAGCAGTGGTGGGGCCAACGTCCTGACTTTC
>TRBV29-1|NA|TRBJ1-1|many
CSVEGEGGAEAFF
TGCAGCGTTGAAGGGGAGGGTGGGGCTGAAGCTTTCTTT
>TRBV20-1|TRBD2|TRBJ2-7|many
CSARVLAGNEQYF
TGCAGTGCTAGAGTTCTAGCGGGAAACGAGCAGTACTTC
>TRBV1|NA|TRBJ2-1|few
CTSSQAKIRGSRGITYNEQFF
TGCACCAGCAGCCAAGCTAAGATTAGAGGCTCTCGGGGGATAACCTACAATGAGCAGTTCTTC
>TRBV20-1|NA|TRBJ2-3|many
CSAREGGSTQYF
TGCAGTGCTAGGGAGGGGGGGTCTACGCAGTATTTT
>TRBV25-1|NA|TRBJ2-7|many
CASSGRPGMFEQYF
TGTGCCAGCAGTGGTAGGCCCGGTATGTTCGAGCAGTACTTC
>TRBV6-6|NA|TRBJ2-7|many
CASSQGPSYEQYF
TGTGCCAGCAGCCAAGGACCATCCTACGAGCAGTACTTC
>TRBV20-1|NA|TRBJ1-2|many
CSVKRAGGGFYGYTF
TGCAGTGTTAAAAGGGCAGGAGGGGGATTCTATGGCTACACCTTC
>TRBV20-1|NA|TRBJ1-1|many
CSARTFDRDTEAFF
TGCAGTGCTAGAACCTTTGACCGGGACACTGAAGCTTTCTTT
>TRBV18|TRBD1|TRBJ1-6|few
CASSPQGQDNSPLHF
TGTGCCAGCTCACCACAGGGACAGGACAATTCACCCCTCCACTTT
>TRBV19|NA|TRBJ1-6|many
CASSMAGNPNSPLHF
TGTGCCAGTAGTATGGCGGGGAACCCTAATTCACCCCTCCACTTT
>TRBV12-3/TRBV12-4|NA|TRBJ1-2|many
CATGGPPNYGYTF
TGTGCCACTGGGGGACCGCCTAACTATGGCTACACCTTC
>TRBV7-8|NA|TRBJ2-1|many
CASSNIGLRASYNEQFF
TGTGCCAGCAGCAATATAGGATTGAGGGCCTCCTACAATGAGCAGTTCTTC
>TRBV10-2|TRBD2|TRBJ2-2|NA
CASSLAGRGTGELFF
TGCGCCAGCAGTCTAGCGGGGCGGGGCACCGGGGAGCTGTTTTTT
>TRBV12-3/TRBV12-4|NA|TRBJ1-5|many
CASSLIAHNQPQHF
TGTGCCAGCAGTTTAATCGCACACAATCAGCCCCAGCATTTT
>TRBV12-3/TRBV12-4|TRBD1|TRBJ2-3|NA
CASSRDRGTDTQYF
TGTGCCAGCTCCCGGGACAGGGGTACAGATACGCAGTATTTT
>TRBV20-1|TRBD2|TRBJ2-1|many
CSASDLAGHNEQFF
TGCAGTGCTAGTGACCTAGCGGGCCACAATGAGCAGTTCTTC
>TRBV7-2|TRBD2|TRBJ2-5|few
CASSLTGTSGQETQYF
TGTGCCAGCAGCTTGACCGGGACTAGCGGCCAAGAGACCCAGTACTTC
>TRBV19|NA|TRBJ1-5|few
CASSIVHSNQPQHF
TGTGCCAGTAGTATAGTTCACTCCAATCAGCCCCAGCATTTT
>TRBV12-5|TRBD1|TRBJ2-5|NA
CATSPAGGETQYF
TGTGCTACCTCGCCCGCAGGGGGAGAGACCCAGTACTTC
>TRBV7-3|NA|TRBJ2-6|few
CASSSLPPTVSGANVLTF
TGTGCCAGCAGTAGCTTACCCCCCACAGTATCTGGGGCCAACGTCCTGACTTTC
>TRBV7-8|TRBD2|TRBJ2-7|many
CASSFRLALDEQYF
TGTGCCAGCAGCTTTAGACTAGCACTAGACGAGCAGTACTTC
>TRBV7-9|TRBD1|TRBJ1-1|few
CASSNRQGKTEAFF
TGTGCCAGCAGCAATAGACAGGGGAAGACTGAAGCTTTCTTT
>TRBV2|NA|TRBJ1-1|many
CASKYRRNTEAFF
TGTGCCAGCAAATACAGGCGAAACACTGAAGCTTTCTTT
>TRBV4-2|NA|TRBJ1-1|many
CASSPREGFGHFEAFF
TGTGCCAGCAGCCCAAGAGAGGGGTTCGGGCACTTTGAAGCTTTCTTT
>TRBV27|TRBD1|TRBJ2-1|NA
CASSLRTGKFF
TGTGCCAGCAGTTTACGGACAGGGAAGTTCTTC
>TRBV7-9|NA|TRBJ1-1|many
CASSLGGGIGEAFF
TGTGCCAGCAGCTTAGGAGGGGGGATCGGTGAAGCTTTCTTT
>TRBV4-1|TRBD1|TRBJ1-1|NA
CASSRQGGGEAFF
TGCGCCAGCAGCCGACAGGGCGGGGGAGAAGCTTTCTTT
>TRBV7-9|TRBD1|TRBJ1-6|many
CASSVGTGANSPLHF
TGTGCCAGCAGCGTCGGGACAGGGGCCAATTCACCCCTCCACTTT
>TRBV4-1|NA|TRBJ2-3|many
CASSQVRDTQYF
TGCGCCAGCAGCCAAGTAAGGGATACGCAGTATTTT